Here is one T cell receptor beta chain with its context. The length of the CDR3 is 16 residues. Looked up from germline, CDR1 is LNHDA and CDR2 is SQIVND (reference sequence). Trimming took 4 bases from V and 2 from J, leaving 17 bases between them. The sample is drawn from a study of blood T cell repertoires in COVID-19. Study as a whole: The study drew acute and convalescent COVID-19 samples from the United States, Italy and Spain.

Using immunoSEQ multiplex PCR, the repertoire was profiled, and TCRdb retains in-frame clones only, with some absent. The sample holds some 280,000 clones; just over 85% are singletons and the top ten take 3%. The sequencing input was peripheral blood. The source of this sequence is a woman in her twenties or thirties with active or convalescent COVID-19. The chain uses TRBV19 and TRBJ1-2; no firm D call. CDR3 sequence (DNA): TGTGCCAGTAGTAACACGCCGGGCCGGAGGAACTATGGCTACACCTTC. It codes for CASSNTPGRRNYGYTF.